This T cell receptor beta chain was retrieved from a study of tumor-infiltrating lymphocytes in localized non-small cell lung cancer. Study-level results: Different pieces of the same tissue were used for each assay. TCR sequencing covered a subset of patients with enough tissue.

As for this clone: The target antigen is unknown.

Clones were read by immunoSEQ multiplex PCR, and TCRdb kept only the in-frame ones, dropping some. The sample gives about 9,700 clones, 70% to 85% of which show up once; approximately 9.9% is in the top ten. CDR1 LNHDA and CDR2 SQIVND come from the germline V gene (reference sequence). V dropped 0 bases and J dropped 9 bases, with 15 bases sitting between them. The CDR3 length is 15 residues. The V call is TRBV19, the J call TRBJ2-1; D is possibly TRBD2 (5 bases). Sequenced input: lung tumor tissue. The TCR comes from a human donor with non-small cell lung cancer. As DNA, the CDR3 is TGTGCCAGTAGTATAGACATCGGTGGGAGCACTGAGCAGTTCTTC. Translation gives CASSIDIGGSTEQFF.